The clone carrying this T cell receptor beta chain was recorded at least ten times. Its antigen is undetermined. The data belong to a study of T cells after yellow fever vaccination. MiXCR was run by TCRdb on the 5' RACE reads, yielding one entry per CDR3 protein. Counted here are about 300,000 distinct CDR3 sequences, 3% to 4.5% occurring once; the ten biggest clones make up 20% to 25%. Overall study results and limits: It was a small share of clonotypes that appeared in both CD4 and CD8 compartments. When the response was secondary, it was weaker but reached its peak faster, day 5 versus 15.

Sample: PBMCs, taken 5 days after the yellow fever booster vaccination. This clonotype was obtained from a man between 18 and 35 years old who received the YFV17D yellow fever vaccine.

CDR3 bases: TGCAGTGCTCCCCTACAGACTAGCACAGATACGCAGTATTTT. Encoded protein: CSAPLQTSTDTQYF. V usage is TRBV20-1 and J usage is TRBJ2-3, with unresolved D. The CDR3 length is 14 residues. Deletions cut 5 bases from V and 0 bases from J, with 12 bases between. Germline CDR1 and CDR2: DFQATT and SNEGSKA (reference sequence).